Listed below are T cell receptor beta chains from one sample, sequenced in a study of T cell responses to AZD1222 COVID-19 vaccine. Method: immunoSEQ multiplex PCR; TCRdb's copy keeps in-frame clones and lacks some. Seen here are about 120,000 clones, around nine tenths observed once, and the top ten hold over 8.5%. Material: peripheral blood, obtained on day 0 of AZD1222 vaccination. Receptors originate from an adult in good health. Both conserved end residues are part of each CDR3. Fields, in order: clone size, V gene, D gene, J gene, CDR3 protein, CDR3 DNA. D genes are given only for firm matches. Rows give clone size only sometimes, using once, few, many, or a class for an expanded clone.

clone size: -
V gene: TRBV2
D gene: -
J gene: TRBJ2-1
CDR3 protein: CASKDFLYNEQFF
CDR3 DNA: TGTGCCAGCAAGGACTTTCTCTACAATGAGCAGTTCTTC

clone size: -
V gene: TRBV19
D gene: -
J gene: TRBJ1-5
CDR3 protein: CASLRSGSNQPQHF
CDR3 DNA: TGTGCCAGCTTACGGTCGGGGAGCAATCAGCCCCAGCATTTT

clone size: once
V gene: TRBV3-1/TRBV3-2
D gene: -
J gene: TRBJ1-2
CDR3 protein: CASSQGYGYTF
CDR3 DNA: TGTGCCAGCAGCCAAGGGTATGGCTACACCTTC

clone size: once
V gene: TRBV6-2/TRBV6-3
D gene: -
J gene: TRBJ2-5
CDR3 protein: CASSDPGRVGTQYF
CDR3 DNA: TGTGCCAGCAGCGACCCGGGACGTGTGGGGACCCAGTACTTC

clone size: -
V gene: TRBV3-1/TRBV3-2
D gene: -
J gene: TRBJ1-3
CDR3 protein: CASSHRSSGNTIYF
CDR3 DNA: TGTGCCAGCAGCCACAGGAGCTCTGGAAACACCATATATTTT

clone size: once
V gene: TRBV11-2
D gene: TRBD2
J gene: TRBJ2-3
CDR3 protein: CASSQGLALVQDTQYF
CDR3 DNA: TGTGCCAGCAGCCAAGGACTAGCGCTAGTCCAAGATACGCAGTATTTT

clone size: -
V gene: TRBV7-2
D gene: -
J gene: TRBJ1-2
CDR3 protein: CASSLVSTRQTAGGYTF
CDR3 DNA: TGTGCCAGCAGCTTAGTGTCGACGAGACAAACCGCGGGTGGCTACACCTTC

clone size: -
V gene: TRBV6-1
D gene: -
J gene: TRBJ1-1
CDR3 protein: CASSEGGGRAFF
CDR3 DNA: TGTGCCAGCAGTGAGGGAGGGGGGAGAGCTTTCTTT

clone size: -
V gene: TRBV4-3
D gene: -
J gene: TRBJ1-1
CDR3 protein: CASSNTGFGTEAFF
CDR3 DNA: TGCGCCAGCAGCAACACAGGGTTCGGCACTGAAGCTTTCTTT

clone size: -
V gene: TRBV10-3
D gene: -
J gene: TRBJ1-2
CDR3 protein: CAISVGTDYGYTF
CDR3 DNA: TGTGCCATCAGTGTTGGGACGGACTATGGCTACACCTTC

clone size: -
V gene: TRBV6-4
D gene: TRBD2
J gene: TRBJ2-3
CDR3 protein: CASSDSASGSADTQYF
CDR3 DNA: TGTGCCAGCAGTGACTCGGCTAGCGGGAGCGCAGATACGCAGTATTTT

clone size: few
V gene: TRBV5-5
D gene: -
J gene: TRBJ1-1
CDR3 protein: CASSFAALDTEAFF
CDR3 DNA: TGTGCCAGCAGCTTTGCAGCCTTAGACACTGAAGCTTTCTTT

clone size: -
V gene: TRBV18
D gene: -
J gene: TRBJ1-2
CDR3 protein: CASSPGGISYGYTF
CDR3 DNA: TGTGCCAGCTCACCAGGAGGGATTTCCTATGGCTACACCTTC

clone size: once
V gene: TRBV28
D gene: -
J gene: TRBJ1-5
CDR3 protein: CASSFFGGRGNQPQHF
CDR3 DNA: TGTGCCAGCAGTTTCTTTGGGGGCAGGGGCAATCAGCCCCAGCATTTT

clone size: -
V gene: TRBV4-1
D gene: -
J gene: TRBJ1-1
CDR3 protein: CASSPATGGTEAFF
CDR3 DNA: TGCGCCAGCAGCCCAGCGACGGGGGGGACTGAAGCTTTCTTT

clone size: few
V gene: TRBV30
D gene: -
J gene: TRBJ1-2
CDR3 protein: CAWSQPGQAGYTF
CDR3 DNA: TGTGCCTGGAGTCAACCGGGGCAGGCTGGCTACACCTTC

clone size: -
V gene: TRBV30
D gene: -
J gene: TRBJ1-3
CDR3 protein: CAWSQGIANTIYF
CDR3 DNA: TGTGCCTGGAGTCAGGGGATCGCAAACACCATATATTTT

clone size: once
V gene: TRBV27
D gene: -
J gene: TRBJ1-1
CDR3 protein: CASTPRGRVTAFF
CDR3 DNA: TGTGCCAGCACCCCTAGGGGAAGAGTAACCGCTTTCTTT

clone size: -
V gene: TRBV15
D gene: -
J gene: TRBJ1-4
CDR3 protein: CATSLPRAERREKLFF
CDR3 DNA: TGTGCCACCAGCCTACCTCGGGCCGAGAGAAGGGAAAAACTGTTTTTT

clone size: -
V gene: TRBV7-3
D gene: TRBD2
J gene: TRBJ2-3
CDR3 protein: CASSGGIAGATGRTDTQYF
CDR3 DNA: TGTGCCAGCAGCGGGGGTATAGCGGGGGCCACAGGGCGCACAGATACGCAGTATTTT

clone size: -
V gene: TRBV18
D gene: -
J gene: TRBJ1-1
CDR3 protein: CASSPGAGEGTEAFF
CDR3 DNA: TGTGCCAGCTCACCAGGGGCTGGGGAGGGCACTGAAGCTTTCTTT

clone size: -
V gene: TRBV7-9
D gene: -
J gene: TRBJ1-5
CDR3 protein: CASSLGGDNQPQHF
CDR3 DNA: TGTGCCAGCAGCTTAGGGGGCGACAATCAGCCCCAGCATTTT

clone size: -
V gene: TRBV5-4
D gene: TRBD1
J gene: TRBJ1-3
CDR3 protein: CASSFKQGGGNTIYF
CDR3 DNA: TGTGCCAGCAGCTTCAAACAGGGGGGCGGAAACACCATATATTTT

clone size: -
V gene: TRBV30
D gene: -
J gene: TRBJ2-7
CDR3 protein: CAWSVGRGFEQYF
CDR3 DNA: TGTGCCTGGAGTGTAGGTCGGGGCTTCGAGCAGTACTTC

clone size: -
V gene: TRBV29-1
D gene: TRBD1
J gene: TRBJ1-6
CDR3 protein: CSVRRQGPNSPLHF
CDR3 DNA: TGCAGCGTCCGTAGACAGGGCCCTAATTCACCCCTCCACTTT

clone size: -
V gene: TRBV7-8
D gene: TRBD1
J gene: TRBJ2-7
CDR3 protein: CASSSWTGHSEEQYF
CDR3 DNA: TGTGCCAGCAGCTCATGGACAGGGCACTCGGAAGAGCAGTACTTC

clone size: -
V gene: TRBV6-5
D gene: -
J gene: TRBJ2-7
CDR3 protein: CASSYSTQGRGEQYF
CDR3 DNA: TGTGCCAGCAGTTACTCAACACAGGGTAGGGGCGAGCAGTACTTC

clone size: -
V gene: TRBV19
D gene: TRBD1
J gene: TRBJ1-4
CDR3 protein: CASSAGGGPTNEKLFF
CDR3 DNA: TGTGCCAGTAGTGCAGGGGGTGGACCAACTAATGAAAAACTGTTTTTT

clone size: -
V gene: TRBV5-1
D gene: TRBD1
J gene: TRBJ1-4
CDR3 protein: CASSLAGQGGNEKLFF
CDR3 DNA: TGCGCCAGCAGCTTGGCTGGACAGGGGGGGAATGAAAAACTGTTTTTT

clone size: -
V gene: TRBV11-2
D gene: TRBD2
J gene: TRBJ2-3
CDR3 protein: CASSPGAGGGVTQYF
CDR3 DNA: TGTGCCAGCAGCCCTGGGGCGGGAGGTGGTGTTACGCAGTATTTT

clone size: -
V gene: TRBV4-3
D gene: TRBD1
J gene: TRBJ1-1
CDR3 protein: CASSQGQGGTEAFF
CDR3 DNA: TGCGCCAGCAGCCAAGGACAGGGTGGCACTGAAGCTTTCTTT

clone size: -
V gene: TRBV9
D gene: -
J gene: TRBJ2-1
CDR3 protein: CASSATSPISYNEQFF
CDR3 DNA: TGTGCCAGCAGCGCGACTAGTCCGATCTCCTACAATGAGCAGTTCTTC

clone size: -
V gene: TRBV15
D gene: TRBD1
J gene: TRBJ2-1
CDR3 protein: CATSRAGTGYNEQFF
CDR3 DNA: TGTGCCACCAGCAGAGCCGGGACAGGGTACAATGAGCAGTTCTTC